One and the same sample provided the 25 T cell receptor beta chains below, sequenced in a study of siplizumab effects on memory and regulatory T cells. Profiled with immunoSEQ multiplex PCR; TCRdb holds only in-frame clones, not every one. Of 80,000 to 95,000 clones in the sample, around 93% were seen once. Sequenced sample: CD8+ T cells sorted from blood. Every receptor here comes from a human donor in good health.

The chain carries TRBV9 and TRBJ1-1; no firm D call. Trimming took 0 bases from V and 3 from J, leaving 9 bases between them. Germline CDR1 SGDLS, CDR2 YYNGEE. The length of the CDR3 is 14 residues. CDR3 nucleotides: TGTGCCAGCAGCGTAGGTTTAGGGTACACTGAAGCTTTCTTT. Translation gives CASSVGLGYTEAFF.

V and J are TRBV19 and TRBJ2-2; 8 bases agree with TRBD1. The germline CDR1 and CDR2 sequences are LNHDA and SQIVND (reference sequence). The CDR3 contains 16 residues. Trimming at V came to 4 bases and at J to 7 bases, leaving 11 bases not matched to a gene. The chain's CDR3 is CASSNRRGQAGGELFF. The CDR3 region has the DNA TGTGCCAGTAGTAACAGACGGGGACAGGCCGGCGGGGAGCTGTTTTTT.

The rearrangement links TRBV7-9 to TRBJ2-5, with 9 bases matching TRBD1. The V segment lost 3 bases and the J segment 3 bases; nucleotides outside the gene matches: 2. The CDR3 sequence is 14 residues long. Germline CDR1 SEHNR, CDR2 FQNEAQ (reference sequence). The CDR3 coding sequence is TGTGCCAGCAGCTTGACAGGGGGAGAAGAGACCCAGTACTTC. It translates to CASSLTGGEETQYF.

The chain's CDR3 is CSAAGTGGSRLAFF. For the CDR3, the DNA is TGCAGCGCCGCGGGGACAGGGGGGAGTAGGTTAGCTTTCTTT. The chain combines TRBV29-1 with TRBJ1-1; the match to TRBD1 covers 11 bases. Unmatched junction bases numbered 14, after V lost 7 bases and J lost 10 bases. This CDR3 has 14 residues. In germline, CDR1 is SQVTM, CDR2 ANQGSEA.

The CDR3 nucleotides read TGTGCCAGCAGCTTAGTAGGGACTAGCTCCTACAATGAGCAGTTCTTC. The encoded protein is CASSLVGTSSYNEQFF. The rearrangement joins TRBV7-8 to TRBJ2-1; TRBD2 matches 8 bases. CDR3 length equals 16 residues. V lost 1 base to trimming and J lost 0 bases; unmatched junction nucleotides: 2. CDR1 and CDR2 from the germline V gene are SGHVS and FQNEAQ.

V gene TRBV11-3 combines with J gene TRBJ2-1, with 7 bases identical to TRBD2. CDR1 is SGHNT and CDR2 is YENEEA in the germline V gene. The ends lost 0 bases at V and 7 bases at J; junction bases unmatched: 12. The CDR3 totals 17 residues. The CDR3 protein is CASSLDHGLDFGNEQFF. In DNA, the CDR3 is TGTGCCAGCAGCTTAGATCATGGACTAGATTTTGGGAATGAGCAGTTCTTC.

V is TRBV9 and J is TRBJ2-1; 9 nucleotides agree with TRBD2. The V gene's germline CDR1 is SGDLS and CDR2 YYNGEE. The length of the CDR3 is 16 residues. Trimming cost V 2 bases and J 7 bases; bases outside gene matches: 10. CDR3 coding DNA: TGTGCCAGCAGCGTTAGCGGGAGTAGTTGGGGGAATGAGCAGTTCTTC. This encodes CASSVSGSSWGNEQFF.

The rearrangement joins TRBV9 to TRBJ2-7; D is perhaps TRBD1 (5 bases). V lost 0 bases and J lost 2, with 12 bases in between. Germline V gives CDR1 SGDLS, CDR2 YYNGEE. This CDR3 has 15 amino acids. The CDR3, as DNA: TGTGCCAGCAGCGTAGGGGGCCACCCTACCTACGAGCAGTACTTC. Protein product: CASSVGGHPTYEQYF.

The gene calls are TRBV2 and TRBJ1-5; D is possibly TRBD1 (5 bases). This CDR3 spans 17 amino acids. Germline-derived CDR1 and CDR2 are SNHLY and FYNNEI. The germline V and J ends were trimmed by 0 bases and 3 bases, with 15 bases remaining between them. The CDR3 loop reads CASSEAWDRGNNQPQHF. The CDR3 DNA sequence: TGTGCCAGCAGTGAAGCTTGGGATAGGGGAAACAATCAGCCCCAGCATTTT.

The chain combines TRBV4-2 with TRBJ1-4, with 8 bases matching TRBD1. Germline CDR1 is LGHNA and CDR2 is YNFKEQ. The V and J ends lost 1 base and 3 bases, in that order; junction bases with no gene match: 4. CDR3 length: 16 amino acids. This CDR3 is CASSQAPGQANEKLFF. Written as DNA, the CDR3 is TGTGCCAGCAGCCAAGCTCCGGGACAGGCTAATGAAAAACTGTTTTTT.

This rearrangement joins TRBV6-6 to TRBJ1-4, with 9 bases that match TRBD1. Germline-derived CDR1 and CDR2 are MNHNY and SVGAGI (reference sequence). The CDR3 loop spans 14 amino acids. V was clipped by 2 bases and J by 6 bases; unmatched bases: 1. The CDR3 nucleotides read TGTGCCAGCAGTTACGACAGGGGGGATGAAAAACTGTTTTTT. This gives the protein CASSYDRGDEKLFF.

The V gene is TRBV30, the J gene TRBJ1-1; TRBD1 might be the D (5 bases). The germline CDR1 and CDR2 sequences are GTSNPN and SVGIG (reference sequence). Deletions cut 4 bases from V and 3 bases from J, with 18 bases between. CDR3 length: 15 residues. The CDR3 DNA reads TGTGCCTGGACCTTCGAAGCGACAGACTACACTGAAGCTTTCTTT. Amino acids: CAWTFEATDYTEAFF.

The chain joins TRBV28 to TRBJ1-1; D unclear. V lost 8 bases and J lost 0, with 16 bases in between. This CDR3 has 15 residues. Germline CDR1 reads MDHEN; CDR2 reads SYDVKM. DNA for the CDR3: TGTGCCAGCGAACCACATGGACCATTGAACACTGAAGCTTTCTTT. Translation: CASEPHGPLNTEAFF.

The chain uses TRBV19 and TRBJ1-1; D gene unclear. Germline assignment: CDR1 LNHDA and CDR2 SQIVND (reference sequence). V lost 3 bases to trimming and J lost 8 bases, with 13 bases between them. This CDR3 has 13 amino acids. DNA of the CDR3: TGTGCCAGTAGTATTTTGGCAAGCAAGGAAGCTTTCTTT. Translating gives CASSILASKEAFF.

The rearrangement uses TRBV4-1 and TRBJ2-7; D not resolved. The germline V and J ends were trimmed by 4 bases and 2 bases, with 9 bases remaining between them. CDR3 size: 13 residues. The germline CDR1 and CDR2 sequences are MGHRA and YSYEKL. CDR3 sequence reads: CASSLTTTYEQYF. The CDR3 DNA reads as TGCGCCAGCAGCCTTACTACTACCTACGAGCAGTACTTC.

The rearrangement uses TRBV27 and TRBJ1-2; TRBD1 is a possible D gene (5 bases). V shed 6 bases and J shed 2 bases, with 10 bases lying between them. CDR1 and CDR2 (germline): MNHEY, SMNVEV (reference sequence). This CDR3 has 13 residues. CDR3 nucleotides: TGTGCCAGCAGGGGGGGGATCAACTATGGCTACACCTTC. Encoded protein: CASRGGINYGYTF.

The chain uses TRBV19 and TRBJ1-1; D possibly corresponds to TRBD1 (5 bases). Germline loops: CDR1 LNHDA, CDR2 SQIVND (reference sequence). This CDR3 comprises 14 residues. V was cut by 5 bases and J by 1 base, with 11 bases left in between. CDR3 amino acids: CASSPPGGNTEAFF. The CDR3 DNA sequence: TGTGCCAGTAGTCCCCCCGGGGGGAACACTGAAGCTTTCTTT.

The V call is TRBV27, the J call TRBJ2-1; a possible D gene is TRBD2 (5 bases). V lost 3 bases to trimming and J lost 9 bases, with 9 bases between them. Per the germline V gene, CDR1 is MNHEY and CDR2 is SMNVEV (reference sequence). This CDR3 is built from 12 residues. DNA for the CDR3: TGTGCCAGCAGTTTTTTGGGAGTTGAGCAGTTCTTC. Its protein is CASSFLGVEQFF.

The chain couples TRBV7-6 to TRBJ2-7; D perhaps matches TRBD2 (5 bases). This CDR3 is 14 amino acids long. Germline V gene sequence: CDR1 SGHVS, CDR2 FNYEAQ. V was trimmed by 3 bases and J by 5 bases, leaving 14 bases between them. The CDR3 DNA sequence: TGTGCCAGCAGCTTTCGGAGCGGTGGGGACGAGCAGTACTTC. Its protein is CASSFRSGGDEQYF.

The chain links TRBV5-8 to TRBJ1-3; D ambiguous. Trimming pared 4 bases from V and 0 bases from J, leaving 14 bases between. The CDR3 runs to 16 residues. Germline lookup yields CDR1 SGHTS and CDR2 YDEGEE. Written as DNA, the CDR3 is TGTGCCAGCAGCGCCGGGAGGACTGGCTCTGGAAACACCATATATTTT. This encodes CASSAGRTGSGNTIYF.

The rearrangement links TRBV5-6 to TRBJ1-2; 7 positions agree with TRBD1. Germline V gene sequence: CDR1 SGHDT, CDR2 YYEEEE. The V and J ends lost 4 bases and 4 bases, in that order; junction bases with no gene match: 10. The CDR3 is 15 residues long. This CDR3 reads CASSRGTERLYGYTF. The CDR3 DNA follows: TGTGCCAGCAGCCGTGGGACAGAACGACTCTATGGCTACACCTTC.

The genes are TRBV6-1 and TRBJ2-1; TRBD1 matches 7 bases. The CDR3 runs 13 residues. V shed 3 bases and J 7 bases; nucleotides not matched to a gene: 3. The germline CDR1 and CDR2 sequences are MNHNS and SASEGT. CDR3 amino acids: CASSEGQRNEQFF. The CDR3 DNA reads as TGTGCCAGCAGTGAGGGACAGAGGAATGAGCAGTTCTTC.

This chain connects TRBV19 to TRBJ2-3; 9 bases line up with TRBD2. CDR3 length: 17 amino acids. Germline values: CDR1 LNHDA, CDR2 SQIVND (reference sequence). With 3 bases clipped from V and 1 base from J, the junction kept 8 bases outside the gene matches. CDR3 sequence reads: CASSMGLAGPGTDTQYF. The CDR3 bases are TGTGCCAGTAGTATGGGGCTAGCGGGACCTGGCACAGATACGCAGTATTTT.

This chain uses TRBV13 with TRBJ2-3; TRBD2 matches 7 bases. There are 15 residues in the CDR3. Germline V gene sequence: CDR1 PRHDT, CDR2 FYEKMQ (reference sequence). After removal of 0 bases from V and 3 bases from J, the junction contained 3 bases not matched to a gene. The CDR3 loop is CASSLGERETDTQYF. CDR3 bases: TGTGCCAGCAGCTTAGGCGAGCGGGAAACAGATACGCAGTATTTT.

The rearrangement joins TRBV7-9 to TRBJ2-1; the match to TRBD2 covers 8 bases. CDR3 length: 18 residues. V lost 6 bases, J lost 0 bases, and 13 bases stayed unmatched. Germline lookup yields CDR1 SEHNR and CDR2 FQNEAQ (reference sequence). The CDR3 is CASSSGATSASSYNEQFF. CDR3 nucleotides: TGTGCCAGCAGTTCTGGGGCGACTAGCGCGAGCTCCTACAATGAGCAGTTCTTC. Full variable domain (missing parts from reference TRBV7-9 and TRBJ2-1): DTGVSQNPRHKITKRGQNVTFRCDPISEHNRLYWYRQTLGQGPEFLTYFQNEAQLEKSRLLSDRFSAERPKGSFSTLEIQRTEQGDSAMYLCASSSGATSASSYNEQFFGPGTRLTVL.